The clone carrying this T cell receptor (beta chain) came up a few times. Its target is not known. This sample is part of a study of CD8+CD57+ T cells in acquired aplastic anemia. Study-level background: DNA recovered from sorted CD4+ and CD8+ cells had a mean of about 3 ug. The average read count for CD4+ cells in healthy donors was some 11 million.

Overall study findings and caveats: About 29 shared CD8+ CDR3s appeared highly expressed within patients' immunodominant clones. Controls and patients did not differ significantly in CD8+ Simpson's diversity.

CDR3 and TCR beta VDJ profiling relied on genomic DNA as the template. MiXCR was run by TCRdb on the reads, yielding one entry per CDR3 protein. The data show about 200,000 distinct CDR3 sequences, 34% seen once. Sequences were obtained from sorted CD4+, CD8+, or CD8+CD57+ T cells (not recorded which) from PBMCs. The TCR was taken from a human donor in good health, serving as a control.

CDR3 sequence reads: CASTEGPNNEQFF. In nucleotides, the CDR3 is TGCGCCAGCACTGAGGGACCCAACAATGAGCAGTTCTTC. The chain recombines TRBV5-1 with TRBJ2-1; D tentatively fits TRBD1 or TRBD2 (5 bases each). Germline lookup yields CDR1 SGHRS and CDR2 YFSETQ. The CDR3 extends over 13 amino acids. The germline V and J ends were trimmed by 6 bases and 5 bases, with 12 bases remaining between them.